This TCR beta chain was documented in a study of spatial heterogeneity in lung cancer. General observations from the study: Intratumoral expanded alpha and beta TCR counts were found to track tumor mutation counts.

TCRdb passed the 5' RACE reads through MiXCR, listing each CDR3 protein once. The table lists approximately 7,000 distinct CDR3 sequences, 3% to 3.5% of them singletons. Trimming cost V 0 bases and J 7 bases; bases outside gene matches: 8. There are 16 residues in the CDR3. Germline CDR1 reads DFQATT; CDR2 reads SNEGSKA (reference sequence). This clonotype was detected many times. Its antigen remains unknown. Sample time point: sample taken at primary tumor resection. A total of approximately 77 untreated early-stage non-small cell lung cancer patients served as donors. This sequence was found in a male donor with early-stage non-small cell lung cancer. The sample consisted of lung tumor tissue, taken at surgery. The chain combines TRBV20-1 with TRBJ1-5; TRBD1 aligns across 11 bases. This CDR3 reads CSARDRGTGGRQPQHF. The CDR3 region has the DNA TGCAGTGCTAGAGATCGGGGGACAGGGGGACGGCAGCCCCAGCATTTT.